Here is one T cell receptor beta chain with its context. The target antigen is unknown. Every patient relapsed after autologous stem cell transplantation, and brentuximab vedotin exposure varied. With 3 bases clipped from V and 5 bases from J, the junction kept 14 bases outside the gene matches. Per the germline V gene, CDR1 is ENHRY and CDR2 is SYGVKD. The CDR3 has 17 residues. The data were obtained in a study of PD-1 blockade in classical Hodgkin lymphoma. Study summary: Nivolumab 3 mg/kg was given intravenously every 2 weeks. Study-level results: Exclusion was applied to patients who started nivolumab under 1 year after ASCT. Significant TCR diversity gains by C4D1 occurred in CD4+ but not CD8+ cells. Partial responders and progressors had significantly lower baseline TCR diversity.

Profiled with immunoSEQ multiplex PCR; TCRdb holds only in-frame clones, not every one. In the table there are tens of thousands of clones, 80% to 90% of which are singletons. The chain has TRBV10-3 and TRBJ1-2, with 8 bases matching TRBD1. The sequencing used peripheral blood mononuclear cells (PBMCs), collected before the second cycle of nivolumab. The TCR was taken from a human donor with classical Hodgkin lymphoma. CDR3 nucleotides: TGTGCCATCAGTGATCTGACCAAGGACAGGGAGGGATATGGCTACACCTTC. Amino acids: CAISDLTKDREGYGYTF.